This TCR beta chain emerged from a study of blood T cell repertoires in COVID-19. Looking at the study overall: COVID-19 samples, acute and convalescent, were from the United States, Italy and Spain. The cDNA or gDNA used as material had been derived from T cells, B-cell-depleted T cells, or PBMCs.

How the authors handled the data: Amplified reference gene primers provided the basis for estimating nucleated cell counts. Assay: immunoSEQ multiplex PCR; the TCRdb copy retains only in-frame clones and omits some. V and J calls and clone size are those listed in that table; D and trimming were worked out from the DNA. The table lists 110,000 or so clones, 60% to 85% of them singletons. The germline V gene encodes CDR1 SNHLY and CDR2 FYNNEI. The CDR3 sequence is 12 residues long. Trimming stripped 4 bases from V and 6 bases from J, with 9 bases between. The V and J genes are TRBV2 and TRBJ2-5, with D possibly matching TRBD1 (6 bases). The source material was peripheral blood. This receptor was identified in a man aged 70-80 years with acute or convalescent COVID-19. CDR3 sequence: CASSAQGKTQYF. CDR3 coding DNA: TGTGCCAGCAGTGCGCAGGGGAAGACCCAGTACTTC. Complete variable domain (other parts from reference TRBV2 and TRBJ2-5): EPEVTQTPSHQVTQMGQEVILRCVPISNHLYFYWYRQILGQKVEFLVSFYNNEISEKSEIFDDQFSVERPDGSNFTLKIRSTKLEDSAMYFCASSAQGKTQYFGPGTRLLVL.